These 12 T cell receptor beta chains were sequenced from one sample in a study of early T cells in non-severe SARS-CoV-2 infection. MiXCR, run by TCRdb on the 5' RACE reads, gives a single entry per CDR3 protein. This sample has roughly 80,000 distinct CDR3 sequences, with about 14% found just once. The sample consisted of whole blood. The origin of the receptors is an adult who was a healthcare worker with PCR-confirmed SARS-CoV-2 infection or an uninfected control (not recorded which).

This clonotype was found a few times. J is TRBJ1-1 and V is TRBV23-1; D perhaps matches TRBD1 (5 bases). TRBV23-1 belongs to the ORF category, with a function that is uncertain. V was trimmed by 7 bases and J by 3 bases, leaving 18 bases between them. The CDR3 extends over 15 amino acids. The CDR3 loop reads CASTHRDEGDTEAFF. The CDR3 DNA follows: TGCGCCAGCACTCACCGGGACGAAGGGGACACTGAAGCTTTCTTT.

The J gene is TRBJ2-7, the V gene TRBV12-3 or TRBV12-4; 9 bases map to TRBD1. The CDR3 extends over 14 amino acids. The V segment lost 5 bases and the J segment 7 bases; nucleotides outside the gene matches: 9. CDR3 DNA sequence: TGTGCCAGCAGTACAAACAGGGGGCGGGGAGAGCAGTACTTC. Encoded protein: CASSTNRGRGEQYF.

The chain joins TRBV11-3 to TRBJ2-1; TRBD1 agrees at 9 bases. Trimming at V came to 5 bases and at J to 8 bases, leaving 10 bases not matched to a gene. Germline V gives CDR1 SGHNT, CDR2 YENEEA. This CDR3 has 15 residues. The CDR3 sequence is CASSPGTGSPHEQFF. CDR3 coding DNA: TGTGCCAGCAGCCCAGGGACAGGGAGCCCTCATGAGCAGTTCTTC.

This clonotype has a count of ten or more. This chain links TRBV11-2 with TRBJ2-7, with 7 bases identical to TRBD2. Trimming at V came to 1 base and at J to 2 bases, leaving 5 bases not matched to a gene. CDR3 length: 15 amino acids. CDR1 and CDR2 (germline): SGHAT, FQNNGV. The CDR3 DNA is TGTGCCAGCAGCTTAGCGGCTAGCGGAACCTACGAGCAGTACTTC. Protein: CASSLAASGTYEQYF.

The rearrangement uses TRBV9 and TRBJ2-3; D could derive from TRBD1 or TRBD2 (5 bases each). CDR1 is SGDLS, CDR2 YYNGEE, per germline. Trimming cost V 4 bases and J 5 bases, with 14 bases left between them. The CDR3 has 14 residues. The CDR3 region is CASSRRDPKDTQYF. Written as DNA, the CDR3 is TGTGCCAGCAGCCGTAGGGACCCGAAAGATACGCAGTATTTT.

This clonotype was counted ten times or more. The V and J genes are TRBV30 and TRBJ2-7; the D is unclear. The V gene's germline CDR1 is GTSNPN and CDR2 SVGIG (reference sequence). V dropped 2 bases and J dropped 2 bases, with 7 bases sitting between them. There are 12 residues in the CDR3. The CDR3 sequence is CAWSPTPYEQYF. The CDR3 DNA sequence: TGTGCCTGGAGTCCGACCCCCTACGAGCAGTACTTC.

The CDR3 DNA reads as TGTGCCACCAGTGACGGACTAGTTCAGTTCTTC. It codes for CATSDGLVQFF. The chain employs TRBV24-1 and TRBJ2-1, with 7 bases fitting TRBD2. Germline V gives CDR1 KGHDR, CDR2 SFDVKD. V lost 4 bases and J lost 13; bases outside the gene matches: 3. This CDR3 spans 11 amino acids.

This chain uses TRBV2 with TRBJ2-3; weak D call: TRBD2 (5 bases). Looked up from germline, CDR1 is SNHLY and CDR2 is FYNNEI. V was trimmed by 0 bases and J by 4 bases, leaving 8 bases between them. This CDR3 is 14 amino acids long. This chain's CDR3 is CASSEAGASDTQYF. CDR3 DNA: TGTGCCAGCAGTGAAGCGGGAGCGTCAGATACGCAGTATTTT.

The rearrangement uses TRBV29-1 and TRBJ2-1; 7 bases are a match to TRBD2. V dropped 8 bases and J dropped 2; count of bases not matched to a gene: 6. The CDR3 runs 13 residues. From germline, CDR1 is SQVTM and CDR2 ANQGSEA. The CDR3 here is CSLGEGTYNEQFF. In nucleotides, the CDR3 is TGCAGCTTGGGGGAGGGGACCTACAATGAGCAGTTCTTC.

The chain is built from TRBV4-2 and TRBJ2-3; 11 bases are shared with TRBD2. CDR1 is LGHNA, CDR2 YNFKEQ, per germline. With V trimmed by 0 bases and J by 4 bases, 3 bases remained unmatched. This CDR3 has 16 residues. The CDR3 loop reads CASSQEGLAGSDTQYF. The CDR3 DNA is TGTGCCAGCAGCCAAGAAGGACTAGCGGGTTCAGATACGCAGTATTTT.

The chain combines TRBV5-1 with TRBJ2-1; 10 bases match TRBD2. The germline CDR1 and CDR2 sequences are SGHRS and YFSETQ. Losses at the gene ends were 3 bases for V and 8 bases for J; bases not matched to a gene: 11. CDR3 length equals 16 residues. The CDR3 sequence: CASSWTASGRLDEQFF. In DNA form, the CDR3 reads TGCGCCAGCAGCTGGACGGCTAGCGGGAGATTAGATGAGCAGTTCTTC.

The CDR3 bases are TGTGCCAGCAGTGAATCTGAAGGACAGATTATCTCCTACGAGCAGTACTTC. Encoded protein: CASSESEGQIISYEQYF. The V and J genes are TRBV6-1 and TRBJ2-7; a weak D match, TRBD1 (6 bases). The V gene's germline CDR1 is MNHNS and CDR2 SASEGT. The length of the CDR3 is 17 residues. Trimming removed 2 bases at V and 0 bases at J, with 17 bases between.